This TCR beta chain was sequenced in a study of beta chain features in type 1 diabetes. Study results and limitations: VDJ junctions from patients with type 1 diabetes contained fewer insertions and more deletions. cDNA-based sequencing might over-represent cells highly expressing TCR. Type 1 diabetes patients had TCRB CDR3s that were shorter (moderately but significantly so) in all four CD4+ subsets.

Via the markers CD45RO/CCR7/CD25/CD127/CD95/CD27, stem cell-like memory, regulatory, central memory and naive CD4+ cells were sorted. The authors obtained over 95% purity in all sorted populations. V was cut by 4 bases and J by 9 bases, with 22 bases left in between. Germline V gene data show CDR1 as SQVTM and CDR2 as ANQGSEA. The CDR3 runs 15 residues. In regard to this clone: Its specificity is unknown.

Of the isolated RNA, all was reverse transcribed, and so the sequenced material was expressed TCRB transcripts. Clones were sequenced by immunoSEQ multiplex PCR, and TCRdb holds only the in-frame ones, with some missing. This sample has approximately 43,000 clones, with roughly 70% found just once. The genes are TRBV29-1 and TRBJ2-1; D is possibly TRBD2 (7 bases). Material: Tregs from blood. This receptor was taken from a man aged 30 to 45 with type 1 diabetes. Some clones in this sample may be carry-over from other donors' samples. The CDR3, as DNA: TGCAGCGTTGTTGGGGGGGCCCAGAGAACGGGTGAGCAGTTCTTC. Translation gives CSVVGGAQRTGEQFF.